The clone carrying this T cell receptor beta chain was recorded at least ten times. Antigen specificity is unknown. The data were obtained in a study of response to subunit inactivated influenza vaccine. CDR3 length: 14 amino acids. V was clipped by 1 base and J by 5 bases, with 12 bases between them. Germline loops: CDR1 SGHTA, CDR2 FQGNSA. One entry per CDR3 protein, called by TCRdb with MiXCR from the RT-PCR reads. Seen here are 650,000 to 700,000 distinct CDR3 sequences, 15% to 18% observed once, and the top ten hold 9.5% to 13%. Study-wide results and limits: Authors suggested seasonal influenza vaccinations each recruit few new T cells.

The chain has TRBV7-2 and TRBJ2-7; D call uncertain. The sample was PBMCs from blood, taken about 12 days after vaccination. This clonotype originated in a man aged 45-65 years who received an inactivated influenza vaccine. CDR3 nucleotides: TGTGCCAGCAGCTTAGTTGCCGCTAAGGACGAGCAGTACTTC. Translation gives CASSLVAAKDEQYF.